This TCR beta chain came from a study of T-cell memory formation after mild COVID-19. Comment on this clonotype: Its antigen is not identified.

cDNA libraries for TCR alpha and TCR beta, carrying sample barcodes and UMIs, came from 5'RACE with constant-segment primers. One entry per CDR3 protein, called by TCRdb with MiXCR from the 5' RACE reads. The table lists 350,000 to 550,000 distinct CDR3 sequences, about a sixth of them singletons. The CDR3 is made up of 16 amino acids. Trimming stripped 1 base from V and 4 bases from J, with 14 bases between. Germline values: CDR1 PRHDT, CDR2 FYEKMQ (reference sequence). Findings and limits, study-wide: Pre-infection memory carried some responding clones, suggesting that cross-reactive memory joined. CD4/CD8 balance held among clones contracting day 15 to 85, and later expanders leaned CD4+.

The TCR originated in a man aged 18 to 30 who had mild COVID-19 (a few samples of this study predate the infection). Cell type and time point are not known. The rearrangement uses TRBV13 and TRBJ1-5; D uncertain. The source material was PBMCs or a T cell subset sorted from them (not recorded which). CDR3 protein: CASSLVGENSNQPQHF. The CDR3 bases are TGTGCCAGCAGCTTAGTTGGAGAAAACTCTAATCAGCCCCAGCATTTT.